This TCR beta chain was retrieved from a study of B cell selection in AIRE deficiency. General study points: About 28% of healthy-shared Treg sequences were found among patient Tconv cells.

The regulatory T cell sort gate was CD4+CD25hiCD127low/negative. Trimming removed 6 bases at V and 3 bases at J, with 10 bases between. The V gene's germline CDR1 is SNHLY and CDR2 FYNNEI. The CDR3 extends over 13 amino acids. With respect to this clone: What it recognizes is unknown.

Study processing details: Approximately 5.3x10^4 patient and around 100,000 healthy donor TCRbeta sequences came from Tregs. Libraries were prepared by immunoSEQ multiplex PCR; TCRdb keeps only in-frame clonotypes and omits some of them. V and J calls and clone size follow that table, whereas D and trimming were derived from the DNA. The repertoire has approximately 21,000 clones, about 95% of them found once; the top ten carry 2%. This sequence was found in a human donor with AIRE deficiency. Sequences were obtained from Tregs sorted from PBMCs. V gene TRBV2 combines with J gene TRBJ2-3; possible D gene TRBD2, 5 bases. As DNA, the CDR3 is TGTGCCAGCAGGCCGCCGGGGACAGATACGCAGTATTTT. Residues: CASRPPGTDTQYF.